This TCR beta chain was profiled in a study of T cells in Graves' hyperthyroidism and ophthalmopathy. Regarding the study as a whole: Ophthalmopathy, which appeared later, was predicted by the model a median approximately six months before onset. Within blood appeared most thyroid clonotypes that had expanded above 0.001.

There are a few counts of this clonotype. What it recognizes is unknown. Germline V gene lookup returns CDR1 SEHNR and CDR2 FQNEAQ (reference sequence). The CDR3 is made up of 14 amino acids. Trimming at V came to 2 bases and at J to 6 bases, leaving 1 base not matched to a gene. The source material, RNA transcripts, was used to amplify TCR beta CDR3 regions. The TCR CDR3 was amplified in a first-round RT-PCR using the HTBI primer set. Each CDR3 protein is one row after TCRdb ran MiXCR on the multiplex PCR reads. The table records 300,000 to 400,000 distinct CDR3 sequences, approximately 15% of them present only once.

V usage is TRBV7-9 and J usage is TRBJ2-1, with 10 nucleotides matching TRBD2. Input material: blood. The clonotype originates from a woman in her 30s with Graves' hyperthyroidism. CDR3 coding DNA: TGTGCCAGCAGCTTAAGGACTAGCGGCAATGAGCAGTTCTTC. Amino acids: CASSLRTSGNEQFF.